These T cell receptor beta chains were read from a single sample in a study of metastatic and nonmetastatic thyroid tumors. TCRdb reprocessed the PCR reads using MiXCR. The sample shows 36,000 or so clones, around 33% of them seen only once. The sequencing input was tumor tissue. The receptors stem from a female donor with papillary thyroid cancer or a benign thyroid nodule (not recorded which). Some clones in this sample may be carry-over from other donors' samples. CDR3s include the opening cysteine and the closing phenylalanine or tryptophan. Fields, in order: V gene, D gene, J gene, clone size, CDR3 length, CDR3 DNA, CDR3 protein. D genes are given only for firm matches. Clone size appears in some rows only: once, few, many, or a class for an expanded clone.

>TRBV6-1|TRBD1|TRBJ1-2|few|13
TGTGCCAGCAGCGGGGACAGTGTAAGAGGCTACACCTTC
CASSGDSVRGYTF
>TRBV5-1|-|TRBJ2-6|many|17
TGCGCCAGCAGCTTGGACGCCCAGGGCTCTGGGGCCAACGTCCTGACTTTC
CASSLDAQGSGANVLTF
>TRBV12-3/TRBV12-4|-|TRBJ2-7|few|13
TGTGCCAGCAGTTATAACAGGGTGGACGAGCAGTACTTC
CASSYNRVDEQYF
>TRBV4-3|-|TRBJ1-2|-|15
TGCGCCAGCAGCCAAGGCCTTGAGGCCAGCTATGGCTACACCTTC
CASSQGLEASYGYTF
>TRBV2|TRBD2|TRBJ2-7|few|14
TGTGCCAGCCGATTGGGACTAGCCGCATACGAGCAGTACTTC
CASRLGLAAYEQYF
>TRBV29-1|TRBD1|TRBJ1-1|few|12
TGCAGCGTTGGAGGGGGCCGAACTGAAGCTTTCTTT
CSVGGGRTEAFF
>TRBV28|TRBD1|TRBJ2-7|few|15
TGTGCCAACAGTTTGGGGACAGTAAGCTCCTACGAGCAGTACTTC
CANSLGTVSSYEQYF
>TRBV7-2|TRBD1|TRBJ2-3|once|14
TGTGCCAGCAGCCCGGGACAGGGGGCAGATACGCAATATTTT
CASSPGQGADTQYF
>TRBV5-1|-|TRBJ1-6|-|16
TGCGCCAGCAGCCGACAGGAAAGCTCCTATAATTCACCCCTCCACTTT
CASSRQESSYNSPLHF
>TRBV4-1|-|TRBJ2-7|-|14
TGCGCCAGCAGCCAGACGGGCGGGACCTACGAGCAGTACTTC
CASSQTGGTYEQYF
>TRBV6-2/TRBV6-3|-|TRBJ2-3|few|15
TGTGCCAGCAGCAAACAGGGTCGGAGCACAGATACGCAGTATTTT
CASSKQGRSTDTQYF
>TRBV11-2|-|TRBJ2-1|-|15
TGTGCCAGCAGCTTCCGGGGGAGCTCCTACAATGAGCAGTTCTTC
CASSFRGSSYNEQFF
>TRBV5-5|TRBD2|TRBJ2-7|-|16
TGTGCCAGCAGCTTGGCGCGCGGGAGGAGTCCCTACGAGCAGTACTTC
CASSLARGRSPYEQYF
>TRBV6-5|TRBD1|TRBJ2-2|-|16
TGTGCCAGCAGTTACAATGGACAGGGGCCTCGCGGGGAGCTGTTTTTT
CASSYNGQGPRGELFF
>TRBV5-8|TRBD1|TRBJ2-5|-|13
TGTGCCAGCAGCAGACAGGGGAGGGAGACCCAGTACTTC
CASSRQGRETQYF
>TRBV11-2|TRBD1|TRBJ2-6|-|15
TGTGCCAGCAGCATCGGGACAGGTGGGGCCAACGTCCTGACTTTC
CASSIGTGGANVLTF
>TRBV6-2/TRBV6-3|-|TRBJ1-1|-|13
TGTGCCAGCAGTTCGTACCCGAACACTGAAGCTTTCTTT
CASSSYPNTEAFF
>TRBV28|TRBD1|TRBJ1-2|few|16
TGTGCCAGCAGTTCACCCCAAGGGACAGTCGGGTATGGCTACACCTTC
CASSSPQGTVGYGYTF
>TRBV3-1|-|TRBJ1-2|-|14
TGTGCCAGCAGCCAAGAAGGCTACGGGGGAAGCTACACCTTC
CASSQEGYGGSYTF
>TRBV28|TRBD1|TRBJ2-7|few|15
TGTGCCAGCAGGCCCGACAGGGTGGGGACCTACGAGCAGTACTTC
CASRPDRVGTYEQYF
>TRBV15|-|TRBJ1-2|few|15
TGTGCCACCAGCAGAGAAGGGGCAGGCGGCTATGGCTACACCTTC
CATSREGAGGYGYTF
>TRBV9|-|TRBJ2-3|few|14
TGTGCCAGCAACACTCCAAGTAGCACAGATACGCAGTATTTT
CASNTPSSTDTQYF
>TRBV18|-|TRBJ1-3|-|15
TGTGCCAGCTCACTAGACGGCCCCTCTGGAAACACCATATATTTT
CASSLDGPSGNTIYF